These 31 T cell receptor beta chains originate from one sample sequenced in a study of cytomegalovirus exposure and HLA in healthy donors. Vbeta (60) and Jbeta (13) primers were used in the PCR. TCRdb keeps only in-frame clones here, not all; method: immunoSEQ multiplex PCR. The data hold about 130,000 clones, with 60% to 85% observed a single time. Material for sequencing was PBMCs. All receptors come from a woman in her forties in good health and CMV-seronegative.

The J gene is TRBJ2-2, the V gene TRBV7-2; perhaps TRBD1 as D (6 bases). Germline lookup yields CDR1 SGHTA and CDR2 FQGNSA. The CDR3 loop spans 16 amino acids. Trimming removed 6 bases from V and 1 base from J, with 15 bases in between. CDR3 DNA sequence: TGTGCCAGCAGAACTTTACAGGGCCGGAACACCGGGGAGCTGTTTTTT. Translating it yields CASRTLQGRNTGELFF.

The gene calls are TRBV7-8 and TRBJ2-7; possible D gene TRBD2, 6 bases. The germline CDR1 and CDR2 sequences are SGHVS and FQNEAQ. The CDR3 consists of 15 residues. The ends were cut back, 3 bases at V and 2 bases at J, with 14 bases in the middle. This CDR3 reads CASSLGGVGTYEQYF. CDR3 sequence (DNA): TGTGCCAGCAGCTTGGGGGGAGTGGGAACCTACGAGCAGTACTTC. The complete variable domain, with remaining parts taken from reference TRBV7-8 and TRBJ2-7, reads GAGVSQSPRYKVAKRGQDVALRCDPISGHVSLFWYQQALGQGPEFLTYFQNEAQLDKSGLPSDRFFAERPEGSVSTLKIQRTQQEDSAVYLCASSLGGVGTYEQYFGPGTRLTVT.

The chain combines TRBV6-4 with TRBJ2-3; possible D gene TRBD2, 5 bases. The germline V and J ends were trimmed by 4 bases and 4 bases, with 15 bases remaining between them. The CDR3 covers 15 residues. Germline V lookup: CDR1 MRHNA, CDR2 SNTAGT. CDR3 region: CASSGGLNGADTQYF. CDR3 nucleotides: TGTGCCAGCAGTGGAGGGTTGAACGGTGCAGATACGCAGTATTTT.

The V call is TRBV6-1, the J call TRBJ1-1; D gene uncertain. V lost 8 bases and J 0 bases, leaving 16 bases between the germline ends. CDR1 MNHNS and CDR2 SASEGT come from the germline V gene. The CDR3 is 15 residues long. The CDR3 loop is CASHSLNLLNTEAFF. CDR3 coding DNA: TGTGCCAGCCACAGCTTAAACCTTCTGAACACTGAAGCTTTCTTT.

This chain uses TRBV6-5 with TRBJ1-6; D remains unclear. V was shortened by 2 bases and J by 6 bases, with 8 bases between the two germline ends. CDR1 MNHEY and CDR2 SVGAGI come from the germline V gene. This CDR3 spans 14 amino acids. The CDR3 loop is CASSYEDANSPLHF. The CDR3, as DNA: TGTGCCAGCAGTTACGAGGATGCTAATTCACCCCTCCACTTT.

This chain uses TRBV27 with TRBJ1-4, with D possibly being TRBD1 (5 bases). CDR1 is MNHEY and CDR2 is SMNVEV in the germline V gene (reference sequence). Deletions cut 0 bases from V and 4 bases from J, with 9 bases between. The CDR3 has 15 residues. This chain's CDR3 is CASSLSERGNEKLFF. In nucleotides, the CDR3 is TGTGCCAGCAGTTTATCAGAAAGGGGTAATGAAAAACTGTTTTTT.

The CDR3 nucleotides are TGTGCCAGCAGCATGACACAGGGGGCTACGGTTGGCTACACCTTC. Translating it yields CASSMTQGATVGYTF. This chain links TRBV27 with TRBJ1-2; 9 bases are a match to TRBD1. After removal of 6 bases from V and 7 bases from J, the junction contained 12 bases not matched to a gene. The length of the CDR3 is 15 residues. From germline, CDR1 is MNHEY and CDR2 SMNVEV (reference sequence).

V gene TRBV28 combines with J gene TRBJ1-1, with D unresolved. Germline assignment: CDR1 MDHEN and CDR2 SYDVKM. The V and J ends lost 2 bases and 5 bases respectively, with 15 bases between them. The CDR3 has 15 amino acids. The CDR3 protein is CASSLGSGWETEAFF. CDR3 coding DNA: TGTGCCAGCAGTTTAGGATCGGGGTGGGAGACTGAAGCTTTCTTT.

This rearrangement joins TRBV6-1 to TRBJ1-1, with D maybe TRBD1 (5 bases). V was shortened by 8 bases and J by 0 bases, with 13 bases between the two germline ends. This CDR3 is 14 amino acids long. Germline V gene sequence: CDR1 MNHNS, CDR2 SASEGT. The CDR3 coding sequence is TGTGCCAGCTTCAGACAGACTGTGAACACTGAAGCTTTCTTT. Translation: CASFRQTVNTEAFF.

The chain carries TRBV7-9 and TRBJ1-1; the D gene is possibly TRBD1 (5 bases). This CDR3 comprises 14 residues. Deletions cut 10 bases from V and 1 base from J, with 16 bases between. Per germline, CDR1 SEHNR and CDR2 FQNEAQ (reference sequence). For the CDR3, the DNA is TGTGCCACCAGGACAATCGGAACGAACACTGAAGCTTTCTTT. Amino acid sequence: CATRTIGTNTEAFF.

The CDR3 here is CASSLLRDSLDTGELFF. The CDR3 nucleotides are TGTGCCAGCAGTTTACTCAGGGACAGTTTGGACACCGGGGAGCTGTTTTTT. V and J are TRBV27 and TRBJ2-2; 7 positions agree with TRBD1. Per the germline V gene, CDR1 is MNHEY and CDR2 is SMNVEV (reference sequence). J lost 3 bases, V lost 2 bases, and 9 bases had no gene match. The CDR3 is made up of 17 amino acids.

The chain employs TRBV2 and TRBJ1-5; TRBD1 matches at 11 bases. The CDR3 sequence is 15 residues long. The ends lost 4 bases at V and 8 bases at J; junction bases unmatched: 7. The germline V gene has CDR1 SNHLY and CDR2 FYNNEI. Here the CDR3 DNA reads TGTGCCAGCAGTGTGTTTGGGACAGGGGGTAAGCCCCAGCATTTT. Amino acid sequence: CASSVFGTGGKPQHF.

The chain uses TRBV4-2 and TRBJ2-1, with 9 bases identical to TRBD2. Germline trimming cut 3 bases from V and 3 bases from J; bases unmatched to any gene: 6. Germline V gene data show CDR1 as LGHNA and CDR2 as YNFKEQ. There are 16 residues in the CDR3. The CDR3 DNA follows: TGTGCCAGCAGCCAGGAGCGGGAGGATTTCTACAATGAGCAGTTCTTC. Encoded protein: CASSQEREDFYNEQFF.

On this clone: Other DNA sequences within the sample encode an identical CDR3. The gene calls are TRBV11-2 and TRBJ2-7; the match to TRBD2 covers 13 bases. The J segment lost 7 bases and the V segment lost 1 base, leaving 7 bases of the junction unmatched. From germline, CDR1 is SGHAT and CDR2 FQNNGV. The length of the CDR3 is 16 residues. This chain's CDR3 is CASSLGGLAGVEEQYF. The CDR3 DNA reads TGTGCCAGCAGCTTAGGCGGACTAGCGGGAGTAGAAGAGCAGTACTTC.

The rearrangement uses TRBV5-3 and TRBJ2-7, with a possible D match to TRBD2 (5 bases). TRBV5-3 is sorted into the ORF group, with uncertain function. This CDR3 is 12 amino acids long. V was cut by 4 bases and J by 10 bases, with 15 bases left in between. CDR3 in amino acids: CARSPLARPQYF. In nucleotides, the CDR3 is TGTGCCAGAAGCCCCCTAGCTAGGCCCCAGTACTTC.

The chain uses TRBV2 and TRBJ2-1; a possible D gene is TRBD1 (6 bases). The CDR3 loop spans 14 amino acids. Germline V CDR1 and CDR2: SNHLY, FYNNEI. V was cut by 7 bases and J by 6 bases, with 16 bases left in between. CDR3: CASNPTGAINEQFF. CDR3 DNA sequence: TGTGCCAGCAACCCGACAGGAGCTATCAATGAGCAGTTCTTC.

The V gene is TRBV11-1, the J gene TRBJ2-3; 7 bases line up with TRBD1. This CDR3 region has 15 residues. CDR1 and CDR2 (germline): SGHAT, FQDESV (reference sequence). The junction had 10 bases not matched to a gene; V was cut back by 6 bases and J by 4 bases. CDR3 nucleotides: TGTGCCAGCAGTTACAGGGGTCCCCTCGCAGATACGCAGTATTTT. Its translation is CASSYRGPLADTQYF.

The chain combines TRBV9 with TRBJ2-7; the match to TRBD1 covers 10 bases. Germline CDR1 and CDR2: SGDLS and YYNGEE. There are 15 residues in the CDR3. J gave up 3 bases and V 3 bases, and 6 bases lay outside the gene matches. The CDR3: CASSEGTGEYYEQYF. CDR3 DNA sequence: TGTGCCAGCAGCGAGGGGACAGGGGAGTACTACGAGCAGTACTTC.

The chain joins TRBV19 to TRBJ2-1; 8 bases fit TRBD1. There are 14 residues in the CDR3. Losses at the gene ends were 7 bases for V and 5 bases for J; bases not matched to a gene: 7. Germline lookup yields CDR1 LNHDA and CDR2 SQIVND (reference sequence). This chain's CDR3 is CASTDRGPNNEQFF. The CDR3 DNA sequence: TGTGCCAGTACCGACAGGGGCCCAAACAATGAGCAGTTCTTC.

The CDR3 sequence is CASSLGLQDTEAFF. In DNA, the CDR3 is TGCGCCAGCAGCTTGGGCTTACAGGACACTGAAGCTTTCTTT. The rearrangement joins TRBV5-1 to TRBJ1-1, with TRBD1 as a possible D gene (5 bases). Trimming cost V 0 bases and J 3 bases, with 9 bases left between them. Germline V gives CDR1 SGHRS, CDR2 YFSETQ. CDR3 length: 14 amino acids.

This clone was seen once. V is TRBV5-6 and J is TRBJ2-7; perhaps TRBD1 as D (5 bases). The CDR3 covers 14 residues. V was clipped by 4 bases and J by 2 bases, with 13 bases between them. Looked up from germline, CDR1 is SGHDT and CDR2 is YYEEEE. The CDR3, as DNA: TGTGCCAGCAGCCTAGGACACCGACCCTACGAGCAGTACTTC. This translates into CASSLGHRPYEQYF. Full variable domain (missing parts from reference TRBV5-6 and TRBJ2-7): DAGVTQSPTHLIKTRGQQVTLRCSPKSGHDTVSWYQQALGQGPQFIFQYYEEEERQRGNFPDRFSGHQFPNYSSELNVNALLLGDSALYLCASSLGHRPYEQYFGPGTRLTVT.

The chain links TRBV5-1 to TRBJ2-3; 11 bases agree with TRBD2. V trimming: 4 bases; J trimming: 5 bases; junction bases outside the gene matches: 3. The CDR3 runs 14 residues. Germline V CDR1 and CDR2: SGHRS, YFSETQ. The CDR3 DNA is TGCGCCAGCAGCGGGGGACTAGCGGTAGATACGCAGTATTTT. It encodes CASSGGLAVDTQYF.

This clone was observed a handful of times. The genes are TRBV30 and TRBJ2-3; D perhaps matches TRBD1 (6 bases). V was clipped by 3 bases and J by 1 base, with 8 bases between them. From germline, CDR1 is GTSNPN and CDR2 SVGIG (reference sequence). There are 13 residues in the CDR3. CDR3 sequence (DNA): TGTGCCTGGAGGGGGGCCGGCACAGATACGCAGTATTTT. It encodes CAWRGAGTDTQYF.

There are a few counts of this clone. This chain links TRBV2 with TRBJ2-4; a possible D gene is TRBD2 (6 bases). The CDR3 length is 15 residues. Germline CDR1 SNHLY, CDR2 FYNNEI. Trimming stripped 7 bases from V and 0 bases from J, with 13 bases between. The CDR3: CASTPEGLAKNIQYF. Written as DNA, the CDR3 is TGTGCCAGCACCCCGGAGGGGTTAGCCAAAAACATTCAGTACTTC.

V gene TRBV11-2 combines with J gene TRBJ2-5, with 11 bases fitting TRBD2. J was trimmed by 5 bases and V by 5 bases; bases with no gene match: 4. The germline gives CDR1 SGHAT, CDR2 FQNNGV. The CDR3 sequence is 14 residues long. The CDR3 DNA reads as TGTGCCAGCAGCCCTAGCGGGGGGAGGGAGACCCAGTACTTC. This gives the protein CASSPSGGRETQYF. Full variable domain (rest looked up from reference TRBV11-2 and TRBJ2-5): EAGVAQSPRYKIIEKRQSVAFWCNPISGHATLYWYQQILGQGPKLLIQFQNNGVVDDSQLPKDRFSAERLKGVDSTLKIQPAKLEDSAVYLCASSPSGGRETQYFGPGTRLLVL.

The chain is built from TRBV28 and TRBJ1-1; D remains unclear. V was pared by 5 bases and J by 1 base, with 11 bases between. The CDR3 has 14 amino acids. CDR1 is MDHEN, CDR2 SYDVKM, per germline. CDR3 coding DNA: TGTGCCAGCAGTCCCGCCGACAAGAACACTGAAGCTTTCTTT. As protein: CASSPADKNTEAFF.

The chain has TRBV5-1 and TRBJ2-7; the match to TRBD1 covers 7 bases. Germline V gene data show CDR1 as SGHRS and CDR2 as YFSETQ. This CDR3 region has 14 residues. Germline trimming cut 0 bases from V and 7 bases from J; bases unmatched to any gene: 7. For the CDR3, the DNA is TGCGCCAGCAGCTTGGGACAGGGTTCTTGGGAGCAGTACTTC. It specifies CASSLGQGSWEQYF. Combining the CDR3 with reference TRBV5-1 and TRBJ2-7 gives the whole variable domain KAGVTQTPRYLIKTRGQQVTLSCSPISGHRSVSWYQQTPGQGLQFLFEYFSETQRNKGNFPGRFSGRQFSNSRSEMNVSTLELGDSALYLCASSLGQGSWEQYFGPGTRLTVT.

This chain connects TRBV6-5 to TRBJ2-7; D might be TRBD1 (6 bases). This CDR3 region has 15 residues. Germline CDR1 is MNHEY and CDR2 is SVGAGI. The V and J ends lost 4 bases and 5 bases respectively, with 18 bases between them. The CDR3 protein is CASSSRPTGRDEQYF. CDR3 sequence (DNA): TGTGCCAGCAGTTCACGTCCGACAGGTCGGGACGAGCAGTACTTC.

This chain links TRBV7-3 with TRBJ2-5, with D unclear. Between the trimmed V and J ends, which lost 4 bases and 7 bases, there was a span of 13 bases. The CDR3 extends over 13 amino acids. CDR1 is SGHTA and CDR2 is FQGTGA in the germline V gene. This CDR3 reads CASSSTSVGTQYF. For the CDR3, the DNA is TGTGCCAGCAGCTCGACGAGCGTCGGGACCCAGTACTTC.

Comment on this clone: One end of the junction is discordant with germline, which a read error may explain. The genes are TRBV7-9 and TRBJ1-1; D is unclear. This CDR3 spans 12 amino acids. Germline V lookup: CDR1 SEHNR, CDR2 FQNEAQ (reference sequence). The CDR3 reads CSSSLGSTEAFF. CDR3 DNA: TGTTCCAGCAGCTTAGGTAGCACTGAAGCTTTCTTT.

The chain joins TRBV5-6 to TRBJ2-1, with 12 bases aligning to TRBD2. V was clipped by 5 bases and J by 8 bases; unmatched bases: 8. The CDR3 spans 15 residues. The germline gives CDR1 SGHDT, CDR2 YYEEEE. CDR3 sequence: CASSPLAGGPDEQFF. CDR3 sequence (DNA): TGTGCCAGCAGTCCGCTAGCGGGGGGGCCCGATGAGCAGTTCTTC.